This T cell receptor (beta chain) was obtained from a study of blood T cells in healthy people across ages. Findings and caveats of the study: CMV infection status of these donors was not known. Correlation between TCR beta diversity and naive T cell percentage was strong.

Germline assignment: CDR1 DFQATT and CDR2 SNEGSKA (reference sequence). Trimming removed 6 bases at V and 5 bases at J, with 14 bases between. The CDR3 sequence is 13 residues long. Individuals who donated were healthy Caucasians from Russia aged roughly 6 to 90. Drawn from each donor were 8.5 to 10 milliliters of peripheral blood. The second PCR ran roughly 7 to 11 cycles with a sample-barcoded 5' primer and J-beta primers. TCRdb reprocessed the 5' RACE reads via MiXCR and lists one record per CDR3 protein. The table lists 850,000 to 1,300,000 distinct CDR3 sequences, around 43% of them singletons. Concerning this clonotype itself: Its target is unknown.

The clonotype comes from a woman aged 60-75 years in good health. Sequenced material: blood. This chain connects TRBV20-1 to TRBJ2-1, with D perhaps given as TRBD1 or TRBD2 (5 bases each). The CDR3 loop reads CSAFRDADNEQFF. The DNA of the CDR3 is TGCAGTGCGTTCCGGGACGCTGACAATGAGCAGTTCTTC.